This T cell receptor beta chain was sequenced for a study of vaccination and CD4 T cells after COVID-19. Study information: Sampling post-COVID took place a median around 91 days after diagnosis (range 35 to 161). Whole-study results and caveats: 304 of 307 vaccine-specific clones from convalescent patients were spike mono-reactive. SARS-CoV-2-reactive clonotype medians increased from approximately 21 to 40, not significantly.

As for treatment: roughly ten-day PBMC culture with coronavirus spike peptide pools or control peptides (ViraFEST assay). The Oncomine TCR Beta short-read assay generated sequence data from the DNA of cultured CD4+ T cells. Investigators isolated genomic DNA from cultured CD4+ T cells. Each CDR3 protein gets one entry after TCRdb re-called the PCR reads with MiXCR. This table has 8,000 to 9,500 distinct CDR3 sequences, about 60% appearing once. Concerning this clonotype itself: Its antigen is as yet unknown.

The source of this sequence is a human donor who had recovered from COVID-19. The sequencing sample was made of CD4+ T cells from blood, cultured in vitro.

The CDR3 DNA reads TGTGCCAGCAGTTTTAGTACGAACACCGGGGAGCTGTTTTTT. Amino acids: CASSFSTNTGELFF. The chain carries TRBV12-3 or TRBV12-4 and TRBJ2-2; D gene ambiguous. Trimming removed 3 bases at V and 0 bases at J, with 5 bases between. The CDR3 sequence is 14 residues long.